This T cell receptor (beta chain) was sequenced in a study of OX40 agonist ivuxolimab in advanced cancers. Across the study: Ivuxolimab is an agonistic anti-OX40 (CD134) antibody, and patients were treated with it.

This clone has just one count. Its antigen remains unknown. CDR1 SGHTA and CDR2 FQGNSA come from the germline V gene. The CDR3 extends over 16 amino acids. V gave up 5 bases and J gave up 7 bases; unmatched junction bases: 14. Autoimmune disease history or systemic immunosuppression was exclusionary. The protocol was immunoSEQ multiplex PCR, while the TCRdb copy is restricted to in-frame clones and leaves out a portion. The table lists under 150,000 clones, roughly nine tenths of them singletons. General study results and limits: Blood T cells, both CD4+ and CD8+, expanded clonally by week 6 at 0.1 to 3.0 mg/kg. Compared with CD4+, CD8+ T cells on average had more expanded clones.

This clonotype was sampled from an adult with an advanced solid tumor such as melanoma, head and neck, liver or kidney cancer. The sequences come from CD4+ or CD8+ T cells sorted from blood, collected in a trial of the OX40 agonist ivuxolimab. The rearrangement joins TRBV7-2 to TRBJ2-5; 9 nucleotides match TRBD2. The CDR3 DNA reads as TGTGCCAGCAGCCTTCAAGCGGGGGGCCCGAGGGGGACCCAGTACTTC. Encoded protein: CASSLQAGGPRGTQYF. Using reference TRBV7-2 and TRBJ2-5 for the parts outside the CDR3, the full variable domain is GAGVSQSPSNKVTEKGKDVELRCDPISGHTALYWYRQSLGQGLEFLIYFQGNSAPDKSGLPSDRFSAERTGGSVSTLTIQRTQQEDSAVYLCASSLQAGGPRGTQYFGPGTRLLVL.